What follows is one T cell receptor beta chain and its context. Its specificity is unknown. This specimen belongs to a study of shared clonotypes between healthy human individuals. The germline V gene has CDR1 SGHRS and CDR2 YFSETQ. J was trimmed by 3 bases and V by 0 bases; bases with no gene match: 4. This CDR3 contains 15 residues. Study conclusions and caveats: All-four-donor shared clonotypes had higher generation probabilities than non-shared clonotypes did.

Produced via immunoSEQ multiplex PCR; TCRdb's table is partial and in-frame only. The data show 640,000 or so clones, with roughly 70% seen just once and 1.8% held by the top ten. The receptor was derived from a woman in her twenties or thirties in good health. Sequences were obtained from memory CD4+ T cells sorted from blood. The sample's subset: CD45RA-negative fraction. J is TRBJ2-7 and V is TRBV5-1, with TRBD1 matching 9 bases. The CDR3 nucleotides are TGCGCCAGCAGCTTGGCCCCGACAGGGGGCTACGAGCAGTACTTC. The encoded protein is CASSLAPTGGYEQYF. The whole variable domain, filled in from reference TRBV5-1 and TRBJ2-7, reads KAGVTQTPRYLIKTRGQQVTLSCSPISGHRSVSWYQQTPGQGLQFLFEYFSETQRNKGNFPGRFSGRQFSNSRSEMNVSTLELGDSALYLCASSLAPTGGYEQYFGPGTRLTVT.